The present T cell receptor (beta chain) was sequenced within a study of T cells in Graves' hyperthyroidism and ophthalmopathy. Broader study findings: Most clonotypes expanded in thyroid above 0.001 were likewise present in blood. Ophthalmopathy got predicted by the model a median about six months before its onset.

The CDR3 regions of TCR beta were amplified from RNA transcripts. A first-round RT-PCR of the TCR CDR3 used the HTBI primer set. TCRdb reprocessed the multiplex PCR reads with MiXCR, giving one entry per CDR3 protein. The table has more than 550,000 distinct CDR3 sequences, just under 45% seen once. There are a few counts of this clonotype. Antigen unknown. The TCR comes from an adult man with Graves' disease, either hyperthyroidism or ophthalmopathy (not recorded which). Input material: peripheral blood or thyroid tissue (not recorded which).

CDR3 residues: CASSGGTGYQPQHF. CDR3 sequence (DNA): TGTGCCAGCAGTGGCGGGACAGGTTATCAGCCCCAGCATTTT. The chain combines TRBV2 with TRBJ1-5; 8 bases are shared with TRBD1. CDR1 SNHLY and CDR2 FYNNEI come from the germline V gene. The length of the CDR3 is 14 residues. V was pared by 4 bases and J by 5 bases, with 4 bases of the junction left unmatched.